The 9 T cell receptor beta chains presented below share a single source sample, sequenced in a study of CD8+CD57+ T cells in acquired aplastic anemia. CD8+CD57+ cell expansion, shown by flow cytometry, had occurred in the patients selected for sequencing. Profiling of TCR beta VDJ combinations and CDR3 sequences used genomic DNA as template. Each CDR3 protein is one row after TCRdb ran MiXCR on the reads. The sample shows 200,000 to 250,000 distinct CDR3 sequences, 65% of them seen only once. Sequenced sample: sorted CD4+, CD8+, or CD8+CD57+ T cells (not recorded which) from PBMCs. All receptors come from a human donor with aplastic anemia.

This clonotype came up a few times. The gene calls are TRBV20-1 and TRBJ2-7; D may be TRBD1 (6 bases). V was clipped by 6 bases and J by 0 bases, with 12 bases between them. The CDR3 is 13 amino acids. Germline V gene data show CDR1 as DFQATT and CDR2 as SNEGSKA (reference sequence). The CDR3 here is CSARDRLSYEQYF. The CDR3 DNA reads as TGCAGTGCCCGAGACAGGCTCTCCTACGAGCAGTACTTC.

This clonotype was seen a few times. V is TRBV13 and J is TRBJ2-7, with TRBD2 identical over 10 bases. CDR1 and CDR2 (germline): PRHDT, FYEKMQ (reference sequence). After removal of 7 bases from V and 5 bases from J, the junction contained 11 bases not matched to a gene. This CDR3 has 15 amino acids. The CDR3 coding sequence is TGTGCCAGCAAAAAAGCCGGGACTAGCGCCGACGAGCAGTACTTC. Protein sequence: CASKKAGTSADEQYF.

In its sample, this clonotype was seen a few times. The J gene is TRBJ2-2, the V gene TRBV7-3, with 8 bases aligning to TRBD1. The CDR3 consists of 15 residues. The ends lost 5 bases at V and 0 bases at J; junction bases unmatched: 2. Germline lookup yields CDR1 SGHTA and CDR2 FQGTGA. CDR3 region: CASSGGQANTGELFF. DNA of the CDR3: TGTGCCAGCAGCGGGGGACAGGCGAACACCGGGGAGCTGTTTTTT. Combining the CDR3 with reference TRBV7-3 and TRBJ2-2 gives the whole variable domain GAGVSQTPSNKVTEKGKYVELRCDPISGHTALYWYRQSLGQGPEFLIYFQGTGAADDSGLPNDRFFAVRPEGSVSTLKIQRTERGDSAVYLCASSGGQANTGELFFGEGSRLTVL.

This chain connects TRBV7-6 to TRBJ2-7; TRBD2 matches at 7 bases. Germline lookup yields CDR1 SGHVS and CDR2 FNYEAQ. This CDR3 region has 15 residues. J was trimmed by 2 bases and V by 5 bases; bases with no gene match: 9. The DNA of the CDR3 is TGTGCCAGCAGCCCGGGGACTACCCCAGCCTACGAGCAGTACTTC. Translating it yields CASSPGTTPAYEQYF.

This CDR3 is CASSWTGEGETQYF. Here the CDR3 DNA reads TGTGCCAGCAGTTGGACAGGGGAAGGAGAGACCCAGTACTTC. This chain uses TRBV6-1 with TRBJ2-5; TRBD1 matches 9 bases. Losses at the gene ends were 5 bases for V and 4 bases for J; bases not matched to a gene: 5. The V gene's germline CDR1 is MNHNS and CDR2 SASEGT. The length of the CDR3 is 14 residues.

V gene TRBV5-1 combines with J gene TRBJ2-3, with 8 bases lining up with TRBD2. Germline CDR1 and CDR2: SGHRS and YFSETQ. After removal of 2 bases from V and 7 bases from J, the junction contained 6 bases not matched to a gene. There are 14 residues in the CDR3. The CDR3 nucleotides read TGCGCCAGCAGCTTAGAGCGGGGGAGCCATACGCAGTATTTT. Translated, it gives CASSLERGSHTQYF. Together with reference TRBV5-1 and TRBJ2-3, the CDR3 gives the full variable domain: KAGVTQTPRYLIKTRGQQVTLSCSPISGHRSVSWYQQTPGQGLQFLFEYFSETQRNKGNFPGRFSGRQFSNSRSEMNVSTLELGDSALYLCASSLERGSHTQYFGPGTRLTVL.

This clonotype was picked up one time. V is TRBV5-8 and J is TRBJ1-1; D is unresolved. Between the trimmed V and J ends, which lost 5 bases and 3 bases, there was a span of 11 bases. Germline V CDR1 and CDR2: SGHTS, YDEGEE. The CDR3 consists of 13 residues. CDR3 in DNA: TGTGCCAGCAGATTGATGGGGTACACTGAAGCTTTCTTT. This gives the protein CASRLMGYTEAFF.

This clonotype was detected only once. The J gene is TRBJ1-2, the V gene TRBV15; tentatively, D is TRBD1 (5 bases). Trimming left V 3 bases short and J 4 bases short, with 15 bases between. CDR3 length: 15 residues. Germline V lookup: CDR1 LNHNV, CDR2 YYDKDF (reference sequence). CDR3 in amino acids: CATSSMKGTLYGYTF. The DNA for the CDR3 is TGTGCCACCAGCAGCATGAAGGGGACCCTCTATGGCTACACCTTC.

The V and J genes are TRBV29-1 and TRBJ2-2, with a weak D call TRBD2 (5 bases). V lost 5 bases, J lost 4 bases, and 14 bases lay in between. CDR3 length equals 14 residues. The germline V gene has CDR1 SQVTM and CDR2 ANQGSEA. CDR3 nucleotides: TGCAGCGTTCCCCACGGGGAGTCCACCGGGGAGCTGTTTTTT. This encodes CSVPHGESTGELFF.